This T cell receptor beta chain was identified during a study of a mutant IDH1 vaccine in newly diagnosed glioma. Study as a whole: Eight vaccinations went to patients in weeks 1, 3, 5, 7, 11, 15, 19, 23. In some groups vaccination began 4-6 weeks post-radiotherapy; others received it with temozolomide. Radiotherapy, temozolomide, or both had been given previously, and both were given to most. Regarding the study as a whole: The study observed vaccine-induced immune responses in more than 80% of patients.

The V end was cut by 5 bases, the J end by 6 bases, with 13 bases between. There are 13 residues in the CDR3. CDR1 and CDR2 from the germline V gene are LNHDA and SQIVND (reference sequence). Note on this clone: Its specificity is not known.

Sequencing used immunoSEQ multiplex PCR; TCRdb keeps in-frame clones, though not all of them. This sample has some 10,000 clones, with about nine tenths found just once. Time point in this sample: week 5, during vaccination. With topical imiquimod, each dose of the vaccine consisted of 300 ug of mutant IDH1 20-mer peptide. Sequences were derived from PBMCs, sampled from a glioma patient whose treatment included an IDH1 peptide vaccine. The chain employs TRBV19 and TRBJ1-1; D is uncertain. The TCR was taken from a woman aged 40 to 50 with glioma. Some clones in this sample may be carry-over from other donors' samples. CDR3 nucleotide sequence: TGTGCCAGTAGTGGGGTCGGGGAGCCTGAAGCTTTCTTT. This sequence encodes CASSGVGEPEAFF.